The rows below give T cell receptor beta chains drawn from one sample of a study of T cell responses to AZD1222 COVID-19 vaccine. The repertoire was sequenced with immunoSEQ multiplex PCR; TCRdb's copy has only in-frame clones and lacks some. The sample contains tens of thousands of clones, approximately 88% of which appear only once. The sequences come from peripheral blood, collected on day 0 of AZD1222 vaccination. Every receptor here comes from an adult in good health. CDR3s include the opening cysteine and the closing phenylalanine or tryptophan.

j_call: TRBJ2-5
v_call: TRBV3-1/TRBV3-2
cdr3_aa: CASSHVQGRETQYF

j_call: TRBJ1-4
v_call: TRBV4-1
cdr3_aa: CASSPETASNEKLFF

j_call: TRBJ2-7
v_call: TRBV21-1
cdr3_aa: CASSKPPPSGRNTYEQYF

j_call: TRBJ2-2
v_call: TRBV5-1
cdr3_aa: CASSFGEGLAPTGELFF

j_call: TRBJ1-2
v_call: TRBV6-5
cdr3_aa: CASSEGGAGNYGYTF

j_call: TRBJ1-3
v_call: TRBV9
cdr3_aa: CASSVTPGIGNTIYF

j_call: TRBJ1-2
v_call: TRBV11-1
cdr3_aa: CASSLGSGGVYGYTF

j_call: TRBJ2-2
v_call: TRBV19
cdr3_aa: CASSALTVTGELFF

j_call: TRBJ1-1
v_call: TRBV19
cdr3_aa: CASIGGGPNTEAFF

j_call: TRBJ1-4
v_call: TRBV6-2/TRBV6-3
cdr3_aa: CASSYFAGDLNEKLFF

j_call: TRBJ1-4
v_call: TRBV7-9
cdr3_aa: CASRGTESEKLFF

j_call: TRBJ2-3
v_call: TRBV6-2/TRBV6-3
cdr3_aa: CASSYPLDRGPYF

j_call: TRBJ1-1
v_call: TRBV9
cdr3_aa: CASSVAPGNTEAFF

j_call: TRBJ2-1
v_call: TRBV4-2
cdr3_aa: CASSQEAASGVGNEQFF

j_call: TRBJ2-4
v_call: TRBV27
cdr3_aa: CASSRQGIGNIQYF

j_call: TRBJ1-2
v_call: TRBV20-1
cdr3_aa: CSASVVLLGNYGYTF

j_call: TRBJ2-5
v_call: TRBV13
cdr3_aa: CASSVTGQETQYF

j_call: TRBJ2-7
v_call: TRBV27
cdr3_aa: CASSSPEKYEQYF

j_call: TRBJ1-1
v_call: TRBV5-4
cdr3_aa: CASSLTGQTEAFF

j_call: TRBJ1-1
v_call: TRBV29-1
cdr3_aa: CSVEGFSGTGGNTEAFF

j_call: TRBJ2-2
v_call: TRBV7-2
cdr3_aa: CASGIGPQGASTGELFF

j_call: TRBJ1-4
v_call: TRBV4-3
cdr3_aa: CASSQDLRGLEKLFF

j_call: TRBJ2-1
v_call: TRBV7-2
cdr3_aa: CASSPGGSGNEQFF

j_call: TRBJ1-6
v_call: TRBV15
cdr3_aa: CATSSGQGRYSPLHF

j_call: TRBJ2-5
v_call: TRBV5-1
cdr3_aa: CASSLEGGGGETQYF

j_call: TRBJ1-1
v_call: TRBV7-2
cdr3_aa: CASSGRQGWNTEAFF

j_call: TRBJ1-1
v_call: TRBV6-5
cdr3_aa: CASSDSLNTEAFF

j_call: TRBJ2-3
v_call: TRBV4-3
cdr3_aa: CASSQQLAGGPDTQYF

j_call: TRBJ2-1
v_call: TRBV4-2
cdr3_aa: CASSQDESGLPSYNEQFF

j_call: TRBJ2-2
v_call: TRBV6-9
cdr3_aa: CASSYSEGGVLFF

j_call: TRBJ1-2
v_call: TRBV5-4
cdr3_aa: CASSHQDNNYGYTF

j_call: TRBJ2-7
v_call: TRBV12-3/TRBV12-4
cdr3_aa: CASRGTGTYEQYF

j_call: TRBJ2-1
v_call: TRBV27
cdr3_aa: CASSRPSEANEQFF

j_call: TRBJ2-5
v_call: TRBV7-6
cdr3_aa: CASTPGTGLGTQYF

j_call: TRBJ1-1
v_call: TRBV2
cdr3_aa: CASSPDPGRAWAEAFF

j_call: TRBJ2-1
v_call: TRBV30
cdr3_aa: CAWSQGDDKQFF

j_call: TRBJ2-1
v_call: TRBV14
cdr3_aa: CASSRIEKSSYNEQFF

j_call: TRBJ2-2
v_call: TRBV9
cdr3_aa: CASSAFGGAAGELFF

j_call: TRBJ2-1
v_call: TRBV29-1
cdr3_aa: CSVKLGSNEQFF

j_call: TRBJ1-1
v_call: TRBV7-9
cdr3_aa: CASSHRTGEDTEAFF

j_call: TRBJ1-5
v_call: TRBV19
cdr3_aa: CASSMDTDQPQHF

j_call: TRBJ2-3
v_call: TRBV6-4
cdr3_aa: CASSDSAGGQDTQYF

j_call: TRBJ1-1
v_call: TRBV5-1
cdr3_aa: CASSLLSYTEAFF